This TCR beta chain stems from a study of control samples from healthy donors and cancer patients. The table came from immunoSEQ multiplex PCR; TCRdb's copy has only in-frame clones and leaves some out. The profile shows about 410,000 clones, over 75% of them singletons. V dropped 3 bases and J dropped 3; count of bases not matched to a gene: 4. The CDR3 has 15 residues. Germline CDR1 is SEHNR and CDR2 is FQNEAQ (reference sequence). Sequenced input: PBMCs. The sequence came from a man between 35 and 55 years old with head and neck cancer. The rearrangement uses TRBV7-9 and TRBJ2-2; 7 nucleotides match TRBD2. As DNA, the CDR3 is TGTGCCAGCAGCTTGGGACTAACGGACACCGGGGAGCTGTTTTTT. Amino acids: CASSLGLTDTGELFF.